The 18 T cell receptor beta chains below all came from one sample that was sequenced in a study of blood T cells in healthy people across ages. Using a J-beta primer mix together with a sample-barcoded 5' primer, a second PCR was run for roughly 7 to 12 cycles. TCRdb reprocessed the 5' RACE reads with MiXCR, giving one entry per CDR3 protein. The table includes about a million distinct CDR3 sequences, roughly 43% detected once. What was sequenced was blood. These receptors came from a man aged 25 to 45 in good health.

The chain links TRBV29-1 to TRBJ2-5; TRBD1 matches 10 bases. This CDR3 spans 13 amino acids. Germline CDR1 reads SQVTM; CDR2 reads ANQGSEA. V lost 8 bases, J lost 5 bases, and 8 bases stayed unmatched. Here the CDR3 DNA reads TGCAGCTCAAGGGACAGGGGATCGGAGACCCAGTACTTC. Residues: CSSRDRGSETQYF.

The chain employs TRBV12-3 or TRBV12-4 and TRBJ2-7, with D unclear. This CDR3 is 11 amino acids long. V dropped 4 bases and J dropped 9 bases, with 10 bases sitting between them. This chain's CDR3 is CASSSGLGQYF. CDR3 coding DNA: TGTGCCAGCAGTTCCGGCTTAGGGCAGTACTTC.

The CDR3 protein is CASSQGRKQGANEKLFF. DNA for the CDR3: TGTGCCAGCAGCCAAGGACGAAAACAGGGGGCCAATGAAAAACTGTTTTTT. The rearrangement uses TRBV3-1 and TRBJ1-4; 9 bases agree with TRBD1. The CDR3 runs 17 residues. Germline values: CDR1 LGHDT, CDR2 YNNKEL (reference sequence). Trimming cost V 1 base and J 5 bases; bases outside gene matches: 8.

This clonotype was recorded a few times. The chain recombines TRBV4-3 with TRBJ2-1; 8 bases match TRBD1. CDR1 and CDR2 (germline): LGHNA, YSLEER. The length of the CDR3 is 15 residues. J gave up 9 bases and V 4 bases, and 11 bases lay outside the gene matches. CDR3 protein: CASSPQGGTGREQFF. The CDR3 DNA reads as TGCGCCAGCAGCCCGCAAGGCGGGACAGGCCGTGAGCAGTTCTTC.

V gene TRBV9 combines with J gene TRBJ2-7, with 8 bases aligning to TRBD1. Trimming at V came to 3 bases and at J to 2 bases, leaving 7 bases not matched to a gene. The CDR3 contains 15 residues. Germline lookup yields CDR1 SGDLS and CDR2 YYNGEE. As DNA, the CDR3 is TGTGCCAGCAGCGGTGACAGGGGAGCGACCTACGAGCAGTACTTC. This gives the protein CASSGDRGATYEQYF.

The V call is TRBV5-1, the J call TRBJ2-7; D possibly matches TRBD1 or TRBD2 (5 bases each). The CDR3 runs 17 residues. Germline values: CDR1 SGHRS, CDR2 YFSETQ. V lost 3 bases, J lost 0 bases, and 19 bases lay in between. DNA for the CDR3: TGCGCCAGCAGCTCACCCGGTAGGGACGCCAACTCCTACGAGCAGTACTTC. Protein product: CASSSPGRDANSYEQYF.

The chain uses TRBV10-3 and TRBJ2-2; the D is unclear. Germline-derived CDR1 and CDR2 are ENHRY and SYGVKD. Trimming took off 2 bases at V and 0 bases at J, with 10 bases between the two ends. The length of the CDR3 is 16 residues. CDR3 sequence: CAISEPTGANTGELFF. The CDR3 region has the DNA TGTGCCATCAGTGAGCCGACTGGAGCGAACACCGGGGAGCTGTTTTTT.

The chain employs TRBV12-3 or TRBV12-4 and TRBJ2-5; D may be TRBD1 or TRBD2 (6 bases each). The length of the CDR3 is 14 residues. V was shortened by 2 bases and J by 5 bases, with 12 bases between the two germline ends. CDR3 in DNA: TGTGCCAGCAGTTTATGGGGGGCCAGGGAGACCCAGTACTTC. Protein sequence: CASSLWGARETQYF.

This clonotype was detected a few times. This sequence joins TRBV4-1 and TRBJ2-7, with 15 bases identical to TRBD2. Germline CDR1 is MGHRA and CDR2 is YSYEKL. V shed 3 bases, J shed 0 bases, and the junction held 3 bases outside the gene matches. CDR3 length equals 17 residues. The CDR3 loop reads CASSQGTSGGFSYEQYF. The CDR3 DNA sequence: TGCGCCAGCAGCCAGGGGACTAGCGGGGGGTTCTCCTACGAGCAGTACTTC.

The V call is TRBV6-6, the J call TRBJ2-1; D is uncertain. This CDR3 has 13 residues. V shed 7 bases and J shed 0 bases, with 7 bases lying between them. From germline, CDR1 is MNHNY and CDR2 SVGAGI (reference sequence). Here the CDR3 reads CASTVGSYNEQFF. DNA of the CDR3: TGTGCCAGCACGGTGGGCTCCTACAATGAGCAGTTCTTC.

The rearrangement uses TRBV6-2 or TRBV6-3 and TRBJ2-1; 7 positions match TRBD1. The CDR3 contains 17 residues. The ends lost 7 bases at V and 6 bases at J; junction bases unmatched: 18. CDR1 is MNHEY, CDR2 SVGEGT, per germline. The CDR3 sequence is CASTYAPSLDRLNEQFF. The CDR3 coding sequence is TGTGCCAGCACCTACGCCCCGAGTCTGGACAGGCTCAATGAGCAGTTCTTC.

The CDR3 is CASSQDVDLSSANTEAFF. CDR3 nucleotide sequence: TGCGCCAGCAGCCAAGATGTCGACCTATCCAGCGCGAACACTGAAGCTTTCTTT. The chain joins TRBV4-3 to TRBJ1-1; D not certain. The CDR3 sequence is 18 residues long. CDR1 is LGHNA, CDR2 YSLEER, per germline. V lost 0 bases, J lost 1 base, and 18 bases lay in between.

This chain links TRBV20-1 with TRBJ2-3; 7 nucleotides match TRBD1. With 5 bases clipped from V and 7 bases from J, the junction kept 9 bases outside the gene matches. The CDR3 totals 13 residues. Germline V gene sequence: CDR1 DFQATT, CDR2 SNEGSKA (reference sequence). The CDR3 is CSAVQGPGNTQYF. Written as DNA, the CDR3 is TGCAGTGCTGTACAGGGGCCGGGGAATACGCAGTATTTT.

The chain is built from TRBV5-8 and TRBJ2-3, with no clear D. V dropped 0 bases and J dropped 3 bases, with 14 bases sitting between them. This CDR3 region has 16 residues. CDR1 is SGHTS, CDR2 YDEGEE, per germline. The CDR3 loop reads CASSLGSGQTTDTQYF. For the CDR3, the DNA is TGTGCCAGCAGCTTGGGGAGTGGCCAAACGACAGATACGCAGTATTTT.

This clonotype was detected only once. One base away lies a much larger clone, so this may be a sequencing read error. The CDR3 carries no conserved terminal phenylalanine or tryptophan, so it likely arises from a read error. V usage is TRBV27 and J usage is TRBJ1-2, with TRBD1 matching over 8 bases. CDR3 length: 15 amino acids. CDR1 is MNHEY, CDR2 SMNVEV, per germline (reference sequence). With V trimmed by 3 bases and J by 5 bases, 8 bases remained unmatched. CDR3 nucleotide sequence: TGTGCCAGCAGTTTGGACGGACAGGGTCGGTATGGCTACACCTTA. It is translated as CASSLDGQGRYGYTL.

CDR3 sequence: CASSNGQGSPLHF. The CDR3 region has the DNA TGTGCCAGCAGTAACGGACAGGGCTCACCCCTCCACTTT. The rearrangement links TRBV2 to TRBJ1-6, with TRBD1 matching over 8 bases. J gave up 10 bases and V 5 bases, and 4 bases lay outside the gene matches. The germline V gene encodes CDR1 SNHLY and CDR2 FYNNEI. The CDR3 is 13 residues long.

The gene calls are TRBV20-1 and TRBJ1-2, with D perhaps TRBD1 (6 bases). The CDR3 covers 14 residues. Trimming cost V 5 bases and J 3 bases, with 16 bases left between them. Per germline, CDR1 DFQATT and CDR2 SNEGSKA (reference sequence). CDR3 region: CSAHGGQKDYGYTF. CDR3 nucleotide sequence: TGCAGTGCTCACGGGGGACAAAAGGACTATGGCTACACCTTC.

The chain employs TRBV7-9 and TRBJ2-3; D may correspond to TRBD1 or TRBD2 (5 bases each). V was clipped by 1 base and J by 2 bases, with 10 bases between them. CDR1 and CDR2 from the germline V gene are SEHNR and FQNEAQ (reference sequence). CDR3 length: 15 residues. CDR3 DNA sequence: TGTGCCAGCAGCTTAGAGGGACCCTACACAGATACGCAGTATTTT. Protein: CASSLEGPYTDTQYF.